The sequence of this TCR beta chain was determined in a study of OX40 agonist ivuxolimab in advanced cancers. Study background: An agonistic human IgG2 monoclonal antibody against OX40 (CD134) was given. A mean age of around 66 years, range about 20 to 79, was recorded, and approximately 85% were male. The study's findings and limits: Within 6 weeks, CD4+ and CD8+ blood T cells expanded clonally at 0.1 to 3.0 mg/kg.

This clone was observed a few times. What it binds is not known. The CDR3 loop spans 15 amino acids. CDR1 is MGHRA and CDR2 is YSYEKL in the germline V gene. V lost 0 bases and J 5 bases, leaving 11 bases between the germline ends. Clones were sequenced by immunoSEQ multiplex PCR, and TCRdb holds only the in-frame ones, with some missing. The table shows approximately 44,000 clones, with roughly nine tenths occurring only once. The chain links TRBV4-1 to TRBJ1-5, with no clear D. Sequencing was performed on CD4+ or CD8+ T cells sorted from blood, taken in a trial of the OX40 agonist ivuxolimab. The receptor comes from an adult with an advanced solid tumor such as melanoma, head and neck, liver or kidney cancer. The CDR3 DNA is TGCGCCAGCAGCCAAGATCAAGCCAGCTATCAGCCCCAGCATTTT. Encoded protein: CASSQDQASYQPQHF.